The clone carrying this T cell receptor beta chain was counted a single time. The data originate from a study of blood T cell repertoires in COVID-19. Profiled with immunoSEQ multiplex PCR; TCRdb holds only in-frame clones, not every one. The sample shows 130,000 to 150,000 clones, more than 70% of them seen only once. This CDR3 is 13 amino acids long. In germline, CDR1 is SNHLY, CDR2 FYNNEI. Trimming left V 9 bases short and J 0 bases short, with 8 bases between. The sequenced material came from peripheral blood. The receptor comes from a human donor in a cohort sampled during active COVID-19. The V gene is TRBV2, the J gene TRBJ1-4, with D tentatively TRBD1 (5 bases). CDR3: CASYRSTNEKLFF. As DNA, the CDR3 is TGTGCCAGTTACAGGTCAACTAATGAAAAACTGTTTTTT.